This TCR beta chain was retrieved from a study of CD8+CD57+ T cells in acquired aplastic anemia. Overall study results and limits: Comparison of patients with controls identified around 28 shared CD8+ CDR3 sequences.

Comment on this clonotype: The target antigen is unknown.

The V and J ends lost 4 bases and 1 base respectively, with 14 bases between them. Germline V lookup: CDR1 MGHRA, CDR2 YSYEKL. This CDR3 is built from 15 residues. Sequencing was done on patients that had shown CD8+CD57+ cell expansion by flow cytometry. Genomic DNA served as template for TCR beta VDJ and CDR3 profiling. Using its own MiXCR run on the reads, TCRdb lists one record per CDR3 protein. The sample contains about 58,000 distinct CDR3 sequences, roughly three fifths of which appear only once. The chain carries TRBV4-1 and TRBJ2-7; the D is unclear. The clonotype was recovered from a human donor with aplastic anemia. Sequencing was done on a sample of sorted CD4+, CD8+, or CD8+CD57+ T cells (not recorded which) from PBMCs. CDR3 sequence reads: CASSRESRSSYEQYV. The CDR3 DNA reads as TGCGCCAGCAGCCGAGAATCGCGCAGTTCCTACGAGCAGTACGTC.